These T cell receptor beta chains were read from a single sample in a study of cytomegalovirus exposure and HLA in healthy donors. Produced via immunoSEQ multiplex PCR; TCRdb's table is partial and in-frame only. Its clone listing holds 95,000 to 150,000 clones. Sample: PBMCs. The receptors stem from a young man in good health and CMV-seronegative. CDR3s include the opening cysteine and the closing phenylalanine or tryptophan. The D gene is left open where the match is weak.

J gene: TRBJ1-2; V gene: TRBV7-9; D gene: TRBD1; CDR3 length: 14; CDR3 DNA: TGTGCCAGCAGCTTCTCGGGACAGGGCGGGGGCTACACCTTC; CDR3 protein: CASSFSGQGGGYTF
J gene: TRBJ2-1; V gene: TRBV27; D gene: TRBD2; CDR3 length: 15; CDR3 DNA: TGTGCCAGCAGAAGGGGGGGGACTAGCAGTTCAGAGCAGTTCTTC; CDR3 protein: CASRRGGTSSSEQFF
J gene: TRBJ2-2; V gene: TRBV7-8; D gene: NA; CDR3 length: 15; CDR3 DNA: TGTGCCAGCAGCTTTCAGGGGCTAAACACCGGGGAGCTGTTTTTT; CDR3 protein: CASSFQGLNTGELFF
J gene: TRBJ2-5; V gene: TRBV25-1; D gene: TRBD2; CDR3 length: 15; CDR3 DNA: TGTGCCAGCAGTGAAAGCCTAGCGGGGGTGGAGACCCAGTACTTC; CDR3 protein: CASSESLAGVETQYF
J gene: TRBJ1-1; V gene: TRBV11-2; D gene: TRBD1; CDR3 length: 14; CDR3 DNA: TGTGCCAGCAGCTTAGATTCCAGGGGGTCGGAAGCTTTCTTT; CDR3 protein: CASSLDSRGSEAFF
J gene: TRBJ1-2; V gene: TRBV27; D gene: TRBD1; CDR3 length: 14; CDR3 DNA: TGTGCCAGCAGTTCTCGGACAGGGGGCGATGGCTACACCTTC; CDR3 protein: CASSSRTGGDGYTF
J gene: TRBJ2-5; V gene: TRBV28; D gene: TRBD1; CDR3 length: 15; CDR3 DNA: TGTGCCAGCAGTGTCGGACAGGGCCCCCAAGAGACCCAGTACTTC; CDR3 protein: CASSVGQGPQETQYF
J gene: TRBJ2-1; V gene: TRBV4-3; D gene: TRBD2; CDR3 length: 17; CDR3 DNA: TGCGCCAGCAGCCAAGATTTAAGCGGACTAGAATACTATGAGCAGTTCTTC; CDR3 protein: CASSQDLSGLEYYEQFF
J gene: TRBJ2-7; V gene: TRBV7-8; D gene: NA; CDR3 length: 14; CDR3 DNA: TGTGCCAGCAGCTCCGGACTACAGTCTTACGAGCAGTACTTC; CDR3 protein: CASSSGLQSYEQYF
J gene: TRBJ1-6; V gene: TRBV6-6; D gene: NA; CDR3 length: 15; CDR3 DNA: TGTGCCAGCAGTTACACCGACAGGTTCAATTCACCCCTCCACTTT; CDR3 protein: CASSYTDRFNSPLHF
J gene: TRBJ2-7; V gene: TRBV11-1; D gene: NA; CDR3 length: 14; CDR3 DNA: TGTGCCAGCAGCTTAGCGAAGCAGGGGAACGAGCAGTACTTC; CDR3 protein: CASSLAKQGNEQYF
J gene: TRBJ2-3; V gene: TRBV29-1; D gene: NA; CDR3 length: 13; CDR3 DNA: TGCAGCGTTGACAGGGTCTTCACAGATACGCAGTATTTT; CDR3 protein: CSVDRVFTDTQYF
J gene: TRBJ2-3; V gene: TRBV2; D gene: TRBD2; CDR3 length: 15; CDR3 DNA: TGTGCCAGCAGTGGTGATAGCGGGATTGTATATACGCAGTATTTT; CDR3 protein: CASSGDSGIVYTQYF
J gene: TRBJ2-1; V gene: TRBV27; D gene: TRBD1; CDR3 length: 15; CDR3 DNA: TGTGCCAGCAGTTCCCGGGACAGTTCCTACAATGAGCAGTTCTTC; CDR3 protein: CASSSRDSSYNEQFF
J gene: TRBJ1-3; V gene: TRBV10-3; D gene: NA; CDR3 length: 14; CDR3 DNA: TGTGCCATCAGTGAGAAAACCGGTGGAAACACCATATATTTT; CDR3 protein: CAISEKTGGNTIYF
J gene: TRBJ1-1; V gene: TRBV29-1; D gene: NA; CDR3 length: 13; CDR3 DNA: TGCAGCGTTGAAGTGAGGACAGCTCTAGGAGCTTTCTTT; CDR3 protein: CSVEVRTALGAFF
J gene: TRBJ1-2; V gene: TRBV21-1; D gene: NA; CDR3 length: 12; CDR3 DNA: TGTGCCAGCAGCAGAACAGGGGCTGGCTACACCTTC; CDR3 protein: CASSRTGAGYTF
J gene: TRBJ1-1; V gene: TRBV29-1; D gene: NA; CDR3 length: 12; CDR3 DNA: TGCAGCGTTGCGGGTTTGAACACTGAAGCTTTCTTT; CDR3 protein: CSVAGLNTEAFF
J gene: TRBJ2-7; V gene: TRBV10-1; D gene: NA; CDR3 length: 16; CDR3 DNA: TGCGCCAGCAGTCCAGTCGACCGGGTCCTCCTCTACGAGCAGTACTTC; CDR3 protein: CASSPVDRVLLYEQYF
J gene: TRBJ1-1; V gene: TRBV19; D gene: TRBD1; CDR3 length: 15; CDR3 DNA: TGTGCCAGTAGGCCCCTACAGGGGGCGGACACTGAAGCTTTCTTT; CDR3 protein: CASRPLQGADTEAFF
J gene: TRBJ1-1; V gene: TRBV7-4; D gene: TRBD1; CDR3 length: 17; CDR3 DNA: TGTGCCAGCAGCTCGGGACAGCTAGTTAGTTTAAACACTGAAGCTTTCTTT; CDR3 protein: CASSSGQLVSLNTEAFF
J gene: TRBJ2-1; V gene: TRBV29-1; D gene: NA; CDR3 length: 14; CDR3 DNA: TGCAGCGTTGAGCGGGGACTCTCCTACAATGAGCAGTTCTTC; CDR3 protein: CSVERGLSYNEQFF
J gene: TRBJ1-1; V gene: TRBV5-1; D gene: NA; CDR3 length: 14; CDR3 DNA: TGCGCCAGCAGCCCCACCCCCGGGTCCACTGAAGCTTTCTTT; CDR3 protein: CASSPTPGSTEAFF
J gene: TRBJ1-1; V gene: TRBV7-2; D gene: TRBD1; CDR3 length: 12; CDR3 DNA: TGTGCCAGCAGCCAGGGGGTGTCTGAAGCTTTCTTT; CDR3 protein: CASSQGVSEAFF
J gene: TRBJ1-5; V gene: TRBV6-5; D gene: NA; CDR3 length: 12; CDR3 DNA: TGTGCCAGCAGCCAAGGGGGTCAGCCCCAGCATTTT; CDR3 protein: CASSQGGQPQHF
J gene: TRBJ2-1; V gene: TRBV27; D gene: NA; CDR3 length: 13; CDR3 DNA: TGTGCCAGCAGTTTATCGGGGCACAATGAGCAGTTCTTC; CDR3 protein: CASSLSGHNEQFF
J gene: TRBJ2-7; V gene: TRBV5-1; D gene: TRBD1; CDR3 length: 14; CDR3 DNA: TGCGCCAGCAGCTTGGAGACAGGGGAAGGCGAGCAGTACTTC; CDR3 protein: CASSLETGEGEQYF
J gene: TRBJ1-1; V gene: TRBV9; D gene: TRBD1; CDR3 length: 13; CDR3 DNA: TGTGCCAGCAGCGTAGCTAGGGACAGTGAAGCTTTCTTT; CDR3 protein: CASSVARDSEAFF
J gene: TRBJ2-1; V gene: TRBV19; D gene: NA; CDR3 length: 17; CDR3 DNA: TGTGCCACCTCAACCCTCTTGGTTGGTAGCAGATACAATGAGCAGTTCTTC; CDR3 protein: CATSTLLVGSRYNEQFF
J gene: TRBJ2-3; V gene: TRBV5-1; D gene: NA; CDR3 length: 16; CDR3 DNA: TGCGCCAGCAGCTTGGAGGGGGGGCCGCCCACAGATACGCAGTATTTT; CDR3 protein: CASSLEGGPPTDTQYF
J gene: TRBJ1-4; V gene: TRBV5-1; D gene: NA; CDR3 length: 17; CDR3 DNA: TGCGCCAGCAGCTTGGGGGGGACTGTGGCGACTAATGAAAAACTGTTTTTT; CDR3 protein: CASSLGGTVATNEKLFF
J gene: TRBJ1-2; V gene: TRBV18; D gene: TRBD1; CDR3 length: 18; CDR3 DNA: TGTGCCAGCTCACCTCCCGGGACAGGGTTGGGGAGAAACTATGGCTACACCTTC; CDR3 protein: CASSPPGTGLGRNYGYTF
J gene: TRBJ1-1; V gene: TRBV19; D gene: NA; CDR3 length: 12; CDR3 DNA: TGTGCCAGTAGTCCTGGCATCACTGAAGCTTTCTTT; CDR3 protein: CASSPGITEAFF
J gene: TRBJ2-5; V gene: TRBV5-1; D gene: TRBD2; CDR3 length: 14; CDR3 DNA: TGCGCCAGCAGCCCCAGCGGCGGGAGGGAGACCCAGTACTTC; CDR3 protein: CASSPSGGRETQYF
J gene: TRBJ2-5; V gene: TRBV2; D gene: TRBD1; CDR3 length: 15; CDR3 DNA: TGTGCCAGCAGTGAAGGCGGGACAGGGGGCGAGACCCAGTACTTC; CDR3 protein: CASSEGGTGGETQYF
J gene: TRBJ1-1; V gene: TRBV7-9; D gene: NA; CDR3 length: 13; CDR3 DNA: TGTGCCAGCAGCGCCGGGGGGGTGACTGAAGCTTTCTTT; CDR3 protein: CASSAGGVTEAFF
J gene: TRBJ1-2; V gene: TRBV11-2; D gene: TRBD1; CDR3 length: 15; CDR3 DNA: TGTGCCAGCAGCTTAGACCAGGGGGAACACTATGGCTACACCTTC; CDR3 protein: CASSLDQGEHYGYTF
J gene: TRBJ2-1; V gene: TRBV4-2; D gene: TRBD2; CDR3 length: 13; CDR3 DNA: TGTGCCAGCAGCCCGGGACTAGCAGATGAGCAGTTCTTC; CDR3 protein: CASSPGLADEQFF
J gene: TRBJ2-1; V gene: TRBV11-1; D gene: NA; CDR3 length: 15; CDR3 DNA: TGTGCCAGCAGCCCTAGCCTGGGGGGAGGTAATGAGCAGTTCTTC; CDR3 protein: CASSPSLGGGNEQFF
J gene: TRBJ2-1; V gene: TRBV7-8; D gene: TRBD2; CDR3 length: 16; CDR3 DNA: TGTGCCAGCAGCTTAGATGGACTAGCGGCCTACAATGAGCAGTTCTTC; CDR3 protein: CASSLDGLAAYNEQFF
J gene: TRBJ1-4; V gene: TRBV6-5; D gene: NA; CDR3 length: 14; CDR3 DNA: TGTGCCAGCAGACAGGGACCTGCGGATGAAAAACTGTTTTTT; CDR3 protein: CASRQGPADEKLFF
J gene: TRBJ1-4; V gene: TRBV6-1; D gene: TRBD1; CDR3 length: 15; CDR3 DNA: TGTGCCAGCACACCCAACAGGGGGATGGATGAAAAACTGTTTTTT; CDR3 protein: CASTPNRGMDEKLFF
J gene: TRBJ2-5; V gene: TRBV7-2; D gene: NA; CDR3 length: 15; CDR3 DNA: TGTGCCAGCAGCTTAAACGGACAGAGCCAAGAGACCCAGTACTTC; CDR3 protein: CASSLNGQSQETQYF
J gene: TRBJ1-2; V gene: TRBV29-1; D gene: TRBD1; CDR3 length: 13; CDR3 DNA: TGCAGCGTTACCCGACAGGGCCCCCTTGGCTACACCTTC; CDR3 protein: CSVTRQGPLGYTF
J gene: TRBJ1-5; V gene: TRBV28; D gene: TRBD1; CDR3 length: 18; CDR3 DNA: TGTGCCAGCAGTTTAGCGTGGGACAGGGGTTATAGCAATCAGCCCCAGCATTTT; CDR3 protein: CASSLAWDRGYSNQPQHF
J gene: TRBJ2-7; V gene: TRBV19; D gene: TRBD1; CDR3 length: 15; CDR3 DNA: TGTGCCAGTAGTATAGGGCAGGGGGCTTCCTACGAGCAGTACTTC; CDR3 protein: CASSIGQGASYEQYF
J gene: TRBJ2-3; V gene: TRBV5-1; D gene: TRBD2; CDR3 length: 17; CDR3 DNA: TGCGCCAGCAGCTTGGCGGGAGTAGCGGGAGATGGAGATACGCAGTATTTT; CDR3 protein: CASSLAGVAGDGDTQYF
J gene: TRBJ2-3; V gene: TRBV10-3; D gene: TRBD2; CDR3 length: 18; CDR3 DNA: TGTGCCATCAGTGATCCGGGACTAGCGGGTGGCAGCACAGATACGCAGTATTTT; CDR3 protein: CAISDPGLAGGSTDTQYF
J gene: TRBJ2-7; V gene: TRBV29-1; D gene: TRBD1; CDR3 length: 12; CDR3 DNA: TGCAGCGGGGGACAGGCCTCCTACGAGCAGTACTTC; CDR3 protein: CSGGQASYEQYF
J gene: TRBJ1-2; V gene: TRBV7-3; D gene: TRBD1; CDR3 length: 17; CDR3 DNA: TGTGCCAGCAGCTTATCACATATGGGGCAGGGGGCGAGAGGCTACACCTTC; CDR3 protein: CASSLSHMGQGARGYTF
J gene: TRBJ2-5; V gene: TRBV5-6; D gene: NA; CDR3 length: 15; CDR3 DNA: TGTGCCAGCAGCTTGACCGACCAAGGGGGAGAGACCCAGTACTTC; CDR3 protein: CASSLTDQGGETQYF
J gene: TRBJ2-7; V gene: TRBV5-1; D gene: NA; CDR3 length: 15; CDR3 DNA: TGCGCCAGCAGCTTGGAGGGGGGGGGCTCCTACGAGCAGTACTTC; CDR3 protein: CASSLEGGGSYEQYF
J gene: TRBJ2-7; V gene: TRBV15; D gene: TRBD2; CDR3 length: 19; CDR3 DNA: TGTGCCACCAGCATTGAACCCCCCGGACGACTAGCCCTGGCCTACGAGCAGTACTTC; CDR3 protein: CATSIEPPGRLALAYEQYF
J gene: TRBJ2-7; V gene: TRBV7-2; D gene: TRBD1; CDR3 length: 15; CDR3 DNA: TGTGCCAGCAGCTTAATGGGACAGGTTTCCTACGAGCAGTACTTC; CDR3 protein: CASSLMGQVSYEQYF
J gene: TRBJ1-6; V gene: TRBV11-2; D gene: NA; CDR3 length: 15; CDR3 DNA: TGTGCCAGCAGCTTAGCCAGGGCCGCCGTTTCACCCCTCCACTTT; CDR3 protein: CASSLARAAVSPLHF
J gene: TRBJ2-5; V gene: TRBV28; D gene: TRBD1; CDR3 length: 13; CDR3 DNA: TGTGCCAGCAGTCCGACAGGGGCAGAGACCCAGTACTTC; CDR3 protein: CASSPTGAETQYF
J gene: TRBJ1-4; V gene: TRBV19; D gene: TRBD1; CDR3 length: 17; CDR3 DNA: TGTGCCAGTAGTATTACACCAGGGGGCTATGATGTTGAAAAACTGTTTTTT; CDR3 protein: CASSITPGGYDVEKLFF
J gene: TRBJ1-1; V gene: TRBV18; D gene: NA; CDR3 length: 13; CDR3 DNA: TGTGCCAGCTCACCCCCGGGAGGCGGTGAAGCTTTCTTT; CDR3 protein: CASSPPGGGEAFF
J gene: TRBJ1-2; V gene: TRBV7-9; D gene: NA; CDR3 length: 14; CDR3 DNA: TGTGCCAGCAGCACGGGGGGGGGAGATTATGGCTACACCTTC; CDR3 protein: CASSTGGGDYGYTF